This TCR beta chain is from a study of shared clonotypes between healthy human individuals. The V end lost 5 bases, the J end lost 6 bases, and 17 bases lay between the germline ends. The CDR3 consists of 15 residues. Germline CDR1 LNHDA, CDR2 SQIVND (reference sequence). Using immunoSEQ multiplex PCR, the repertoire was profiled, and TCRdb retains in-frame clones only, with some absent. The sample comprises over 1.4 million clones, around 97% of which are singletons, and approximately 1.2% rests with the top ten. The receptor was isolated from a young man in good health. The genes are TRBV19 and TRBJ2-1, with D perhaps given as TRBD1 or TRBD2 (5 bases each). The sample comprised naive CD4+ T cells sorted from blood. Indicated subset: CD45RA+ positively selected. The CDR3, as DNA: TGTGCCAGTAGTCCCCGTTTGAGGGGCCCCAATGAGCAGTTCTTC. Protein sequence: CASSPRLRGPNEQFF.